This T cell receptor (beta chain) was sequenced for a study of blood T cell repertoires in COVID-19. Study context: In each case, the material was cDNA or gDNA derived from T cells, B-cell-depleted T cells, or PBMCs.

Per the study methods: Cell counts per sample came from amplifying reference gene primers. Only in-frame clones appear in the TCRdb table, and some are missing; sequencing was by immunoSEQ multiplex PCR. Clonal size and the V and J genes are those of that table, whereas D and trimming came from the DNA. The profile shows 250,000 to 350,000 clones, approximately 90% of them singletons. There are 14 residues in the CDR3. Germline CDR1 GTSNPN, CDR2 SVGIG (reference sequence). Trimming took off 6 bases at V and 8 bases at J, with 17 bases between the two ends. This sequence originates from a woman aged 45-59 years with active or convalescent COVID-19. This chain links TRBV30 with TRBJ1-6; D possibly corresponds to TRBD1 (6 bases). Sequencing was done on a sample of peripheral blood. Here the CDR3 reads CACPKGGAYSPLHF. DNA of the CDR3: TGTGCCTGCCCGAAGGGGGGGGCATATTCACCCCTCCACTTT.